The source of this T cell receptor (beta chain) is a study of CD8 T cells in ankylosing spondylitis listed by TCRdb under 2017. At the level of the whole study: The study set out to find disease-linked TCR variants by profiling T cell receptor beta repertoires in ankylosing spondylitis patients and healthy donors. The full study cohort comprised around 25 ankylosing spondylitis patients and over a hundred healthy donors. Peripheral blood was sampled, and synovial fluid was additionally collected from ankylosing spondylitis patients. General study outcomes and caveats: Some motif variants were previously reported in synovial fluid and blood of reactive arthritis patients, suggesting common disease-initiation mechanisms. A CD8+ phenotype was shown by the disease-linked clones, which were found at relatively low frequencies in peripheral blood. A TCR beta motif made up of several highly homologous amino acid variants appeared to be characteristic of blood from ankylosing spondylitis patients. Significant enrichment of the disease-linked clones was reported in matched synovial fluid samples from ankylosing spondylitis patients.

The sequencer was an Illumina HiSeq 2500. Quantitative 5'-RACE with molecular barcodes was the method used to prepare the TCR beta libraries. On the study's bioinformatics: A new computational method, built on a probabilistic model of VDJ rearrangement, was used to identify disease-linked TCR variants. TCRdb ran its own pipeline on the public reads, namely fastp trimming at Q25 and MiXCR clone calling, and kept in-frame beta chains. All rows with the same CDR3 protein become a single entry with the most common DNA and genes. The V and J calls reflect TCRdb's pipeline rather than the authors' work. In this sample the table shows roughly 400,000 distinct CDR3 sequences, approximately 20% of which occur a single time. About 16% of the sample comes from the top ten. This clonotype showed up many times. The clone's antigen remains unknown. Per-base qualities were not stored, and no clone one base away is much larger.

The CDR3 contains 18 residues, cysteine and phenylalanine counted. CDR3 DNA only is kept here, 54 bases in frame from base 1. V drops 8 bases and J drops 0 bases, leaving 22 bases in between. This receptor was taken from a male donor with ankylosing spondylitis. The sequenced sample consisted of blood, either unsorted or a sorted T cell fraction (not recorded which). Recombination connected TRBV12-3 or TRBV12-4 to TRBJ1-4; TRBD1 is possibly the D segment (5 matching bases). The CDR3 region: CASGFPQGRRTTNEKLFF. The sequence in DNA is TGTGCCAGCGGATTCCCCCAGGGCCGCCGCACAACTAATGAAAAACTGTTTTTT.